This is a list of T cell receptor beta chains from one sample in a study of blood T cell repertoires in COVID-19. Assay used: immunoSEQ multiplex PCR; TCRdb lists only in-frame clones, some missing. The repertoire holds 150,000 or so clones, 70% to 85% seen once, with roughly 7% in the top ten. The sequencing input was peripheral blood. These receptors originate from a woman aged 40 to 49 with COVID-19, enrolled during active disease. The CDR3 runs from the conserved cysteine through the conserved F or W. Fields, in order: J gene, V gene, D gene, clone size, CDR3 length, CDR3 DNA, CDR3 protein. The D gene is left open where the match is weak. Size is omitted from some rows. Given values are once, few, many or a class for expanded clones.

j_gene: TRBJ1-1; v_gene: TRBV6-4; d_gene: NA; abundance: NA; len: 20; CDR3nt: TGTGCCAGCAGTGAAAGTCGGCGACGAGTTGTTCGGGGGGTGAACACTGAAGCTTTCTTT; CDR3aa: CASSESRRRVVRGVNTEAFF
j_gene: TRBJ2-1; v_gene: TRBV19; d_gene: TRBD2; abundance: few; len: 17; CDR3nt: TGTGCCAGTAGTCCTGGATGGGGACTAGCGGCGACAAATGAGCAGTTCTTC; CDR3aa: CASSPGWGLAATNEQFF
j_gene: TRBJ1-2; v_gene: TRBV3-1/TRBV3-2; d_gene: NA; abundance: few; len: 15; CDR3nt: TGTGCCAGCAGCGTACCGGGACACTCCAACTATGGCTACACCTTC; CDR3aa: CASSVPGHSNYGYTF
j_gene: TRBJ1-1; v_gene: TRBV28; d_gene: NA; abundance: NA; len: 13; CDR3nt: TGTGCCAGCCGTCGGGGGGGTCCTTCTGAAGCTTTCTTT; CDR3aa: CASRRGGPSEAFF
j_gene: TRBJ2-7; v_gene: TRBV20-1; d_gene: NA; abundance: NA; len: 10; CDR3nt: TGCAGTGCTATGTTGGCCGAGCAGTACTTC; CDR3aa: CSAMLAEQYF
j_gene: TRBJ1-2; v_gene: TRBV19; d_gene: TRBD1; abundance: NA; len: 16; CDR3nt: TGTGCCAGTAGTAGAGAAATCCGGGACAGGGGAGGCGGCTACACCTTC; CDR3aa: CASSREIRDRGGGYTF
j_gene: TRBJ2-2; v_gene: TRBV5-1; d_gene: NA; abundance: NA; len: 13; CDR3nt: TGCGCCAGCAGCTTGGCAGGGACCGGGGAGCTGTTTTTT; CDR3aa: CASSLAGTGELFF
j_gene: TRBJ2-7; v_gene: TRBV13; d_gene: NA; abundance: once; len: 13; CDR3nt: TGTGCCAGCGGTAAAACGGGAACCTACGAGCAGTACTTC; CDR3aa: CASGKTGTYEQYF
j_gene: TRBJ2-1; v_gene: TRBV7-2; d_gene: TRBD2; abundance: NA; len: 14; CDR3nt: TGTGCCAGCAGCCTAACTAGCGGGGGGTCCGAGCAGTTCTTC; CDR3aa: CASSLTSGGSEQFF
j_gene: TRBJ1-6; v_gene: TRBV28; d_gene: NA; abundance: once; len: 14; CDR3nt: TGTGCCAGCAGTTTGATCGGGGGGAATTCACCCCTCCACTTT; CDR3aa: CASSLIGGNSPLHF
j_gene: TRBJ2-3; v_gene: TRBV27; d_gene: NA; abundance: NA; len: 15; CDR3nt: TGTGCCAGCAGTCCCCCATTGGGGCGGGGAGATACGCAGTATTTT; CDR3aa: CASSPPLGRGDTQYF
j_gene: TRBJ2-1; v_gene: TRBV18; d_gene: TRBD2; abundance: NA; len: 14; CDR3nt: TGTGCCAGCTCACCAGGGACTAGCGGGAATGAGCAGTTCTTC; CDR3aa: CASSPGTSGNEQFF
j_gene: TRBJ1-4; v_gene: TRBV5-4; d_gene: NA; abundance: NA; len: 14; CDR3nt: TGTGCCAGCAGCTTGGCAGGGGTTAATGAAAAACTGTTTTTT; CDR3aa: CASSLAGVNEKLFF
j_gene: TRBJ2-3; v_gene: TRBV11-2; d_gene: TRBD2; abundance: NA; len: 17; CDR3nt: TGTGCCAGCAGCTTAGTTTCTAGCGGGAGAGCCACAGATACGCAGTATTTT; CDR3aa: CASSLVSSGRATDTQYF
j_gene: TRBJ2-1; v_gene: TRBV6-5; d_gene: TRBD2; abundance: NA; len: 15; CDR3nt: TGTGCCAGCAGGAAAGGGACTAGCGTGTCCAATGAGCAGTTCTTC; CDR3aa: CASRKGTSVSNEQFF
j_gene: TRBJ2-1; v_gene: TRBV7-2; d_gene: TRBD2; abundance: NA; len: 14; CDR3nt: TGTGCCAGCGGGACTAGCGGCCACTACAATGAGCAGTTCTTC; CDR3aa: CASGTSGHYNEQFF